This T cell receptor (beta chain) stems from a study of vaccination effects on CD4 cells after COVID-19. Worth noting for this clone: What it binds is unknown.

Generated by immunoSEQ multiplex PCR, the TCRdb table keeps only in-frame clones and is missing some. The data contain roughly 71,000 clones, 81% of them singletons. V was trimmed by 5 bases and J by 0 bases, leaving 13 bases between them. Germline CDR1 reads MNHEY; CDR2 reads SMNVEV (reference sequence). The CDR3 is made up of 16 amino acids. Expansion with viral peptide pools was applied to antigen-specific CD4+ T cells by the ViraFEST assay prior to sequencing. Following culture for roughly 10 days, CD4+ T cells were isolated. Each participant was given two doses of one vaccine (BNT162b2 or mRNA-1273). Cells had half their medium changed to IL-2 medium on days 3 and 7.

V gene TRBV27 combines with J gene TRBJ2-2; no clear D gene. Sequenced material: CD4+ T cells from PBMCs cultured with HCoV-229E spike peptides, taken after COVID-19 vaccination. The sequence derives from a human donor who received a COVID-19 vaccine. The CDR3 here is CASSPRVPANTGELFF. DNA for the CDR3: TGTGCCAGCAGTCCGCGCGTCCCCGCGAACACCGGGGAGCTGTTTTTT.